This paragraph reports one T cell receptor beta chain. The antigen is unknown. These data come from a study of T cell responses to AZD1222 COVID-19 vaccine. Notes on the study in general: Spike-specific TCR breadth and depth were elevated following two AZD1222 doses.

In germline, CDR1 is SGHVS, CDR2 FQNEAQ. Trimming stripped 2 bases from V and 0 bases from J, with 10 bases between. CDR3 size: 15 residues. Clones were read by immunoSEQ multiplex PCR, and TCRdb kept only the in-frame ones, dropping some. This sample has approximately 180,000 clones, with 88% found just once. This sample comprised peripheral blood, obtained 28 days after the second AZD1222 dose. This clonotype originated in an adult who received the AZD1222 COVID-19 vaccine. V and J are TRBV7-8 and TRBJ1-1; no clear D gene. The CDR3 protein is CASSLLEAVNTEAFF. The CDR3 region has the DNA TGTGCCAGCAGCTTACTGGAGGCAGTGAACACTGAAGCTTTCTTT.